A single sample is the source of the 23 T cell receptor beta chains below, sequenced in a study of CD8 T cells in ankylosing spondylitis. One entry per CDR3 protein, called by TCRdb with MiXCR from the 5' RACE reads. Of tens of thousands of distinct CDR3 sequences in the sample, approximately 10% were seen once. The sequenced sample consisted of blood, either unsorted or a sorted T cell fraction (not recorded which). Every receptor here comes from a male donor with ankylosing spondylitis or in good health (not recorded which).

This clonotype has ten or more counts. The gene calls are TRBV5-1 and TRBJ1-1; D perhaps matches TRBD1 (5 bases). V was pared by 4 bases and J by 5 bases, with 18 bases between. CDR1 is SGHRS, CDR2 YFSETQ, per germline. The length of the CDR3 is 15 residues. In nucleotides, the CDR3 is TGCGCCAGCAGCGACCGGGGACGGGAGCGTACTGAAGCTTTCTTT. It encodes CASSDRGRERTEAFF.

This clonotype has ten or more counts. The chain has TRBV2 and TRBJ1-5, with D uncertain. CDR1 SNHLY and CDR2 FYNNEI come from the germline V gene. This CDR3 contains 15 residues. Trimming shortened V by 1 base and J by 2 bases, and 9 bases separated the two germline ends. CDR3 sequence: CASSEERWGNQPQHF. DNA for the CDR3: TGTGCCAGCAGTGAAGAAAGGTGGGGCAATCAGCCCCAGCATTTT.

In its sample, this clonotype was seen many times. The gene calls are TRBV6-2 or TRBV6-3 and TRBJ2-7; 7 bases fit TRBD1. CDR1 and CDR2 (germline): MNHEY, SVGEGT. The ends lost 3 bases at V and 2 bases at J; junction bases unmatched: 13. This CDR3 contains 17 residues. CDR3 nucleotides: TGTGCCAGCAGTTATGGTGCTTTTTGGGACAGCACCTACGAGCAGTACTTC. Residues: CASSYGAFWDSTYEQYF.

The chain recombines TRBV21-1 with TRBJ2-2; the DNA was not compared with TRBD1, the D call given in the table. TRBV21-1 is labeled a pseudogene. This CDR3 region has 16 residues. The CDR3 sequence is CASSPRGADHTGELFF. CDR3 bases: TGTGCCAGCAGCCCCCGGGGGGCGGATCACACCGGCGAGCTGTTTTTT.

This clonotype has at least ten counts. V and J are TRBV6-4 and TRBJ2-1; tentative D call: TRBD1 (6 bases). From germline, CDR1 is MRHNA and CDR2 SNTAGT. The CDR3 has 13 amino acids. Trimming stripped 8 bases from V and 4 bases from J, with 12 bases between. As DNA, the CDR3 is TGTGCCAGCGACAGGAGAAAATACAATGAGCAGTTCTTC. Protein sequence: CASDRRKYNEQFF.

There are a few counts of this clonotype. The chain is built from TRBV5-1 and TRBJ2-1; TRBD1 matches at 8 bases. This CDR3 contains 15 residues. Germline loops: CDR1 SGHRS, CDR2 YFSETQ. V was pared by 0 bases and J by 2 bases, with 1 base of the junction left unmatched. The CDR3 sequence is CASSLAGQAYNEQFF. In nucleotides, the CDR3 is TGCGCCAGCAGCTTGGCGGGACAGGCCTACAATGAGCAGTTCTTC.

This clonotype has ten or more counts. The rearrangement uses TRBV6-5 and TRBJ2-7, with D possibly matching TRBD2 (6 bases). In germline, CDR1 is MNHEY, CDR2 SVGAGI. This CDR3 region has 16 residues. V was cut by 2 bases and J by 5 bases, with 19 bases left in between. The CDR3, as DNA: TGTGCCAGCAGTTACGCCCCGACTAGTAATGGCCACGAGCAGTACTTC. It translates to CASSYAPTSNGHEQYF.

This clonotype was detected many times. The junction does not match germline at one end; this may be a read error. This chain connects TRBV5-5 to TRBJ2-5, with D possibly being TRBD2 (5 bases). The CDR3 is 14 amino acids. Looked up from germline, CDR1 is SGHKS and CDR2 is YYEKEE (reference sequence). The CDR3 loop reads CASSFRGRQETQYF. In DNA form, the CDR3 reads TGCGCCAGCAGCTTCCGGGGAAGGCAAGAGACCCAGTACTTC.

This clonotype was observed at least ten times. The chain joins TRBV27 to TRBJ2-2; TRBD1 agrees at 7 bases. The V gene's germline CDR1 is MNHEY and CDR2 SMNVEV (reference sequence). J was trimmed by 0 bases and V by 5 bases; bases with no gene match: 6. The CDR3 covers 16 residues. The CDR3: CASSPRQGSNTGELFF. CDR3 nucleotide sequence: TGTGCCAGCAGTCCAAGACAGGGTTCGAACACCGGGGAGCTGTTTTTT.

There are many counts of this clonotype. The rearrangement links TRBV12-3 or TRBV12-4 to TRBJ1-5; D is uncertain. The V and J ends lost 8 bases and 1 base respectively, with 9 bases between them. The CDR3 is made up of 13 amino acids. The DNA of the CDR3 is TGTGCCAGCGGAGACACGAGCAATCAGCCCCAGCATTTT. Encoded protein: CASGDTSNQPQHF.

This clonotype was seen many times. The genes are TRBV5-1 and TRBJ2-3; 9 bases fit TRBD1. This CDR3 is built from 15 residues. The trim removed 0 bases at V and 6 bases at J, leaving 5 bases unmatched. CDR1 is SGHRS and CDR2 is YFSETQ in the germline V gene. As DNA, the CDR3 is TGCGCCAGCAGCTTGGTAGTGACAGGGGGTGATACGCAGTATTTT. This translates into CASSLVVTGGDTQYF. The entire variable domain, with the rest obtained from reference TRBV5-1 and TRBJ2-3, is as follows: KAGVTQTPRYLIKTRGQQVTLSCSPISGHRSVSWYQQTPGQGLQFLFEYFSETQRNKGNFPGRFSGRQFSNSRSEMNVSTLELGDSALYLCASSLVVTGGDTQYFGPGTRLTVL.

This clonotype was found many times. CDR3 coding DNA: TGTGCCACCAGCATTCCGGGCCACCAAGTTTCCGGGGAGCTGTTTTTT. It translates to CATSIPGHQVSGELFF. The chain links TRBV15 to TRBJ2-2, with D hard to call. There are 16 residues in the CDR3. CDR1 and CDR2 from the germline V gene are LNHNV and YYDKDF (reference sequence). V shed 4 bases and J shed 6 bases, with 18 bases lying between them.

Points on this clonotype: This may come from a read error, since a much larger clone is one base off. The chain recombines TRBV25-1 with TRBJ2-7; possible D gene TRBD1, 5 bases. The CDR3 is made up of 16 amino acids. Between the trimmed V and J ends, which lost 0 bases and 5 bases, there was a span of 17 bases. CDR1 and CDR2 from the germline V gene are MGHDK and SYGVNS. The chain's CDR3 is CASSEYGGAAPDEQYF. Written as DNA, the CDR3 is TGTGCCAGCAGTGAATACGGTGGGGCAGCCCCCGACGAGCAGTACTTC.

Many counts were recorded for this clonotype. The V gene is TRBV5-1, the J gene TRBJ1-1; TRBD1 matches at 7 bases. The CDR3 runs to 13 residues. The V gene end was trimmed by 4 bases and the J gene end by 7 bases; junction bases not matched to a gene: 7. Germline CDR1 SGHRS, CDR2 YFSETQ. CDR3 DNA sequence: TGCGCCAGCAGCGTACAGGGGTTTCGTGAAGCTTTCTTT. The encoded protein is CASSVQGFREAFF.

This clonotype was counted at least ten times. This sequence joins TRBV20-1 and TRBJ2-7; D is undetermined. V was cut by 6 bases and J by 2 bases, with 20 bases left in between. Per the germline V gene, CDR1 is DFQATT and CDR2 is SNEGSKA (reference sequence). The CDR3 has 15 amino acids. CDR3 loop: CSAPRRTVSAYEQYF. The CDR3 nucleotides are TGCAGTGCGCCTCGACGGACCGTCTCGGCCTACGAGCAGTACTTC.

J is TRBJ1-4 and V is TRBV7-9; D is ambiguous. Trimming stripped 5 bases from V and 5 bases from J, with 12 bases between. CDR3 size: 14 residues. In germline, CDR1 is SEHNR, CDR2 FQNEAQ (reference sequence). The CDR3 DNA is TGTGCCAGCAGCCCGACGGGAGGAAATGAAAAACTGTTTTTT. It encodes CASSPTGGNEKLFF.

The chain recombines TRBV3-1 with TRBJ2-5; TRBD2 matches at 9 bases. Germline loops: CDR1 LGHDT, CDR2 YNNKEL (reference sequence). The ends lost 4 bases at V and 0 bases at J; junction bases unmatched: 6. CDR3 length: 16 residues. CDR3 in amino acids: CASSPTSGAYQETQYF. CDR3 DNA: TGTGCCAGCAGCCCGACTAGCGGAGCGTACCAAGAGACCCAGTACTTC.

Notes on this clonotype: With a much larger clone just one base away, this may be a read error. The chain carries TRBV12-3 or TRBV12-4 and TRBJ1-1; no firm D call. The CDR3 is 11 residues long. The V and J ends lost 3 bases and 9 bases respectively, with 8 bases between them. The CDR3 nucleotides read TGTGCCAGCAGTTTCGTTGGTAAAGCTTTCTTT. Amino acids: CASSFVGKAFF.

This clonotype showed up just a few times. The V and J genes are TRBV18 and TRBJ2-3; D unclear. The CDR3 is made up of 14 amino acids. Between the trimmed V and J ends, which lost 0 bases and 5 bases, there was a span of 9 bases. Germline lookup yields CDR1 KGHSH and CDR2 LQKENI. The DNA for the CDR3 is TGTGCCAGCTCACCACCACCGGGTCGAGATACGCAGTATTTT. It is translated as CASSPPPGRDTQYF.

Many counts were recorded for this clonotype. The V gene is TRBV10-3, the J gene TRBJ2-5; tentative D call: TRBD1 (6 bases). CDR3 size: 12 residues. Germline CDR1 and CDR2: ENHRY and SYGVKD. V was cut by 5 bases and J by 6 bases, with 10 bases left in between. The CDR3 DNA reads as TGTGCCATCAGTTGGGACATGCAGACCCAGTACTTC. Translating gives CAISWDMQTQYF.

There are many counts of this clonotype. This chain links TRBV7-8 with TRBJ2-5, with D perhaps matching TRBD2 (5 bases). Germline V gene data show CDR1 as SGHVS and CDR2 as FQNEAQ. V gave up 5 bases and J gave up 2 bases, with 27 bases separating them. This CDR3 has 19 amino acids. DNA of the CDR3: TGTGCCAGCAGCCCCCGGGTCCGAGGGCCCCCCTCCAAACAAGAGACCCAGTACTTC. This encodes CASSPRVRGPPSKQETQYF.

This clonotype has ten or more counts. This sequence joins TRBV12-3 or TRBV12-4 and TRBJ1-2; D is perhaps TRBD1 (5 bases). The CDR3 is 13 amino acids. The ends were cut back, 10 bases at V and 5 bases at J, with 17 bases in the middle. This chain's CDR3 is CATAGGSAYGYTF. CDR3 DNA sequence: TGTGCCACGGCGGGGGGAAGCGCTTATGGCTACACCTTC.

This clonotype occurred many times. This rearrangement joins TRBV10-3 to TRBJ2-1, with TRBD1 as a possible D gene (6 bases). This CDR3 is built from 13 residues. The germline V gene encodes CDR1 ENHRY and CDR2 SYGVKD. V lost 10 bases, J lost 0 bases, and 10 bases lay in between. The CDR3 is CATKDSSYNEQFF. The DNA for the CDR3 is TGTGCCACCAAGGACAGCTCCTACAATGAGCAGTTCTTC.